This T cell receptor (beta chain) is drawn from a study of control samples from healthy donors and cancer patients. The table came from immunoSEQ multiplex PCR; TCRdb's copy has only in-frame clones and leaves some out. The table lists over 100,000 clones, approximately 92% of them singletons. The ends were cut back, 2 bases at V and 8 bases at J, with 18 bases in the middle. The CDR3 covers 15 residues. CDR1 is GTSNPN and CDR2 is SVGIG in the germline V gene (reference sequence). This clone was picked up one time. Sequenced sample: blood. The chain employs TRBV30 and TRBJ1-4; D uncertain. The clonotype was recovered from a man between 40 and 49 years old in good health. In DNA, the CDR3 is TGTGCCTGGAGTCCTATTACGGGGTCTGTGGAAAAACTGTTTTTT. This gives the protein CAWSPITGSVEKLFF.